These T cell receptor beta chains were read from a single sample in a study of cytomegalovirus exposure and HLA in healthy donors. The table came from immunoSEQ multiplex PCR; TCRdb's copy has only in-frame clones and leaves some out. The sample includes more than 95,000 clones, 65% to 85% of them seen just once. Material: PBMCs. Source of these receptors: a male donor in good health and CMV-seronegative. Both conserved end residues are part of each CDR3. Fields, in order: D gene, J gene, V gene, clone size, CDR3 protein, CDR3 DNA. D genes are given only for firm matches. Part of the rows lack a size; the others show once, few, many or a class for expanded clones.

>NA|TRBJ2-7|TRBV18|NA
CASSPPRVSYEQYF
TGTGCCAGCTCACCACCGCGCGTGTCCTACGAGCAGTACTTC
>NA|TRBJ2-4|TRBV28|NA
CASSHLSIRAPKNIQYF
TGTGCCAGCAGTCACTTGAGTATTCGAGCTCCCAAAAACATTCAGTACTTC
>TRBD2|TRBJ2-1|TRBV5-4|NA
CASSSGTSGPREQFF
TGTGCCAGCAGCTCAGGGACTAGCGGCCCTAGGGAGCAGTTCTTC
>TRBD1|TRBJ2-7|TRBV5-6|once
CASSSVRQGAYEQYF
TGTGCCAGCAGCTCTGTGCGACAGGGGGCCTACGAGCAGTACTTC
>TRBD1|TRBJ1-5|TRBV27|NA
CASSFAGGNQPQHF
TGTGCCAGCAGTTTCGCAGGGGGGAATCAGCCCCAGCATTTT
>TRBD2|TRBJ2-1|TRBV11-3|NA
CASSLSLAGEREQFF
TGTGCCAGCAGCTTAAGTCTAGCGGGAGAACGTGAGCAGTTCTTC
>NA|TRBJ1-2|TRBV2|NA
CASSAGPGIGYTF
TGTGCCAGCAGTGCGGGCCCCGGGATAGGCTACACCTTC
>NA|TRBJ2-7|TRBV29-1|NA
CSAAWGVYEQYF
TGCAGCGCGGCGTGGGGAGTATACGAGCAGTACTTC
>TRBD2|TRBJ2-3|TRBV27|once
CASSTAGTSYYF
TGTGCCAGCAGTACGGCCGGGACTAGCTATTATTTT
>TRBD1|TRBJ1-1|TRBV28|NA
CASSVGQGPYTEAFF
TGTGCCAGCAGTGTCGGACAGGGGCCATACACTGAAGCTTTCTTT
>NA|TRBJ2-5|TRBV6-6|NA
CASSSTREETQYF
TGTGCCAGCAGTTCGACTAGGGAAGAGACCCAGTACTTC
>NA|TRBJ1-1|TRBV5-1|NA
CASSADRPVGAFF
TGCGCCAGCAGCGCCGACAGGCCAGTTGGAGCTTTCTTT
>TRBD2|TRBJ2-7|TRBV28|NA
CASSPSGTGEQYF
TGTGCCAGCAGCCCTAGCGGGACGGGCGAGCAGTACTTC
>NA|TRBJ2-7|TRBV5-6|few
CASSFGRGLYEQYF
TGTGCCAGCAGCTTCGGGCGGGGACTCTACGAGCAGTACTTC
>NA|TRBJ2-1|TRBV4-1|NA
CASSRSGTYNEQFF
TGCGCCAGCAGCCGCTCCGGGACTTACAATGAGCAGTTCTTC
>TRBD2|TRBJ2-5|TRBV9|once
CASSAGLAGETQYF
TGTGCCAGCAGCGCAGGACTAGCAGGAGAGACCCAGTACTTC
>NA|TRBJ2-1|TRBV11-2|NA
CASSPEGYSEQFF
TGTGCCAGCAGCCCGGAGGGCTACAGTGAGCAGTTCTTC
>TRBD1|TRBJ2-7|TRBV5-1|NA
CASSPRTGGYEQYF
TGCGCCAGCAGCCCGAGGACAGGGGGCTACGAGCAGTACTTC
>TRBD2|TRBJ2-1|TRBV2|NA
CASRYTSGESSYNEQFF
TGTGCCAGCCGCTACACTAGCGGGGAAAGCTCCTACAATGAGCAGTTCTTC
>NA|TRBJ2-7|TRBV30|NA
CAWSGESYEQYF
TGTGCCTGGAGTGGGGAGTCCTACGAGCAGTACTTC
>TRBD2|TRBJ2-7|TRBV19|NA
CASSMGLAGVDEQYF
TGTGCCAGTAGTATGGGCCTAGCGGGAGTCGACGAGCAGTACTTC
>TRBD1|TRBJ1-4|TRBV9|NA
CASSFQGAHNEKLFF
TGTGCCAGCAGCTTCCAGGGGGCGCATAATGAAAAACTGTTTTTT
>TRBD2|TRBJ2-1|TRBV7-3|NA
CASSLIPGGNNEQFF
TGTGCCAGCAGCTTAATCCCGGGAGGAAATAATGAGCAGTTCTTC
>NA|TRBJ2-4|TRBV18|NA
CASSPDGKNIQYF
TGTGCCAGCTCACCAGACGGGAAAAACATTCAGTACTTC
>NA|TRBJ2-2|TRBV2|few
CASSNTGELFF
TGTGCCAGCAGTAATACTGGGGAGCTGTTTTTT
>TRBD1|TRBJ1-4|TRBV6-1|NA
CASSDQTGANEKLFF
TGTGCCAGCAGTGACCAGACAGGGGCTAATGAAAAACTGTTTTTT
>TRBD1|TRBJ1-2|TRBV6-5|NA
CASRWDSKANYGYTF
TGTGCCAGCAGGTGGGACAGCAAGGCTAACTATGGCTACACCTTC
>NA|TRBJ2-7|TRBV25-1|NA
CATRQPDYEQYF
TGTGCCACTAGACAGCCCGACTACGAGCAGTACTTC
>NA|TRBJ1-2|TRBV7-6|NA
CASSLASGFYGYTF
TGTGCCAGCAGCTTAGCGTCAGGGTTCTATGGCTACACCTTC
>TRBD2|TRBJ2-3|TRBV7-8|NA
CASRPGLAGITDTQYF
TGTGCCAGCAGACCTGGACTAGCGGGAATAACAGATACGCAGTATTTT
>NA|TRBJ2-3|TRBV5-1|NA
CASSPGLRDTQYF
TGCGCCAGCAGCCCTGGGCTGCGCGATACGCAGTATTTT
>TRBD2|TRBJ2-7|TRBV29-1|NA
CSVERRTSYSYEQYF
TGCAGCGTTGAACGGAGGACTAGTTACTCCTACGAGCAGTACTTC
>NA|TRBJ2-1|TRBV27|NA
CASSLDSSSYNEQFF
TGTGCCAGCAGTTTAGACAGCAGCTCCTACAATGAGCAGTTCTTC
>NA|TRBJ2-5|TRBV11-2|NA
CASSSPRRGQETQYF
TGTGCCAGCAGCTCCCCAAGGAGGGGACAAGAGACCCAGTACTTC
>NA|TRBJ2-7|TRBV7-9|NA
CSSSSQTYEQYF
TGTTCCAGCAGCTCCCAGACCTACGAGCAGTACTTC
>TRBD1|TRBJ1-3|TRBV7-2|NA
CASSISGQAANF
TGTGCCAGCAGCATTAGCGGACAGGCTGCCAATTTT
>TRBD2|TRBJ2-4|TRBV7-3|NA
CASGTGGGAKNIQYF
TGTGCCAGCGGGACGGGAGGCGGGGCCAAAAACATTCAGTACTTC
>NA|TRBJ2-1|TRBV7-2|NA
CASTRTRVNEQFF
TGTGCCAGCACTCGAACTAGAGTCAATGAGCAGTTCTTC
>TRBD2|TRBJ2-7|TRBV6-1|NA
CASSDHRLAGGHEQYF
TGTGCCAGCAGTGACCACCGACTAGCGGGAGGCCACGAGCAGTACTTC
>TRBD1|TRBJ2-5|TRBV5-1|NA
CASSSEPGQGAPQYF
TGCGCCAGCAGCTCCGAGCCGGGACAGGGGGCTCCCCAGTACTTC
>TRBD2|TRBJ2-1|TRBV2|NA
CASSPSGKSYNEQFF
TGTGCCAGCAGCCCTAGCGGGAAATCCTACAATGAGCAGTTCTTC
>TRBD2|TRBJ2-1|TRBV2|NA
CASSDPGLRNEQFF
TGTGCCAGCAGCGACCCGGGACTAAGAAATGAGCAGTTCTTC
>TRBD1|TRBJ1-1|TRBV7-2|NA
CASSLWTGHTEAFF
TGTGCCAGCAGCTTATGGACAGGGCACACTGAAGCTTTCTTT
>NA|TRBJ2-2|TRBV7-3|NA
CASRAFRNTGELFF
TGTGCCAGCAGGGCCTTCCGGAACACCGGGGAGCTGTTTTTT
>NA|TRBJ1-2|TRBV7-9|NA
CASSLERGYGYTF
TGTGCCAGCAGCTTAGAAAGGGGGTATGGCTACACCTTC
>TRBD1|TRBJ1-2|TRBV12-5|NA
CASGPAYHRGQVGYTF
TGTGCTAGTGGGCCCGCTTATCACAGGGGGCAAGTCGGCTACACCTTC
>TRBD1|TRBJ1-2|TRBV9|NA
CASSGHRGADGYTF
TGTGCCAGCAGCGGGCACAGGGGAGCGGATGGCTACACCTTC
>NA|TRBJ1-1|TRBV29-1|NA
CSVVVGSSEAFF
TGCAGCGTTGTGGTGGGGAGCTCTGAAGCTTTCTTT
>TRBD2|TRBJ2-7|TRBV11-3|once
CASSPTFSRGGEQYF
TGTGCCAGCAGCCCCACTTTCTCTCGCGGGGGAGAGCAGTACTTC
>NA|TRBJ2-3|TRBV30|NA
CAWSVFESLPGDTQYF
TGTGCCTGGAGTGTTTTCGAGTCTCTCCCGGGGGATACGCAGTATTTT
>NA|TRBJ2-5|TRBV6-6|few
CASSYLTVQETQYF
TGTGCCAGCAGTTACTTGACAGTCCAAGAGACCCAGTACTTC
>TRBD1|TRBJ1-3|TRBV4-1|NA
CASSQTSGTGHTIYF
TGCGCCAGCAGCCAGACGTCCGGGACAGGGCACACCATATATTTT
>TRBD1|TRBJ2-7|TRBV7-6|NA
CASSKTGIYEQYF
TGTGCCAGCAGCAAGACAGGGATCTACGAGCAGTACTTC
>NA|TRBJ2-5|TRBV4-3|NA
CASSQVASKETQYF
TGCGCCAGCAGCCAAGTCGCTAGTAAAGAGACCCAGTACTTC
>NA|TRBJ2-6|TRBV6-1|NA
CASSDAGAAGANVLTF
TGTGCCAGCAGTGACGCGGGGGCGGCTGGGGCCAACGTCCTGACTTTC